This TCR beta chain was found in a study of blood T cell repertoires in COVID-19. Germline CDR1 is LNHDA and CDR2 is SQIVND (reference sequence). Trimming removed 3 bases from V and 7 bases from J; junction bases left unmatched: 5. The CDR3 has 13 amino acids. Clones were read by immunoSEQ multiplex PCR, and TCRdb kept only the in-frame ones, dropping some. The repertoire holds some 430,000 clones, about 90% seen once, with about 0.57% in the top ten. This TCR was sampled from a man between 18 and 29 years old who had recovered from COVID-19. Input material: PBMCs or T cells enriched from blood (not recorded which). This chain connects TRBV19 to TRBJ2-5; 7 bases agree with TRBD1. In DNA, the CDR3 is TGTGCCAGTAGTATGTGGGCAGGGGGGACCCAGTACTTC. This translates into CASSMWAGGTQYF.